This T cell receptor (beta chain) was observed in a study of CD8+CD57+ T cells in acquired aplastic anemia. The wider study: CD4+ and CD8+ cells, once sorted, gave DNA averaging roughly 3.2 ug.

Study-level results: Around 29 CD8+ CDR3 sequences were shared between patients and controls.

About this clonotype itself: The antigen remains unidentified.

Genomic DNA templated the TCR beta VDJ and CDR3 profiling. TCRdb reprocessed the reads via MiXCR and lists one record per CDR3 protein. The sample records roughly 200,000 distinct CDR3 sequences, over 55% being singletons. Trimming cost V 0 bases and J 0 bases, with 5 bases left between them. The CDR3 contains 14 residues. Germline CDR1 LNHNV, CDR2 YYDKDF (reference sequence). The gene calls are TRBV15 and TRBJ1-1, with no clear D. The receptor's source is a human donor in good health. Sequenced input: sorted CD4+, CD8+, or CD8+CD57+ T cells (not recorded which) from PBMCs. CDR3 loop: CATSRDRLNTEAFF. CDR3 nucleotide sequence: TGTGCCACCAGCAGAGATCGTTTGAACACTGAAGCTTTCTTT.